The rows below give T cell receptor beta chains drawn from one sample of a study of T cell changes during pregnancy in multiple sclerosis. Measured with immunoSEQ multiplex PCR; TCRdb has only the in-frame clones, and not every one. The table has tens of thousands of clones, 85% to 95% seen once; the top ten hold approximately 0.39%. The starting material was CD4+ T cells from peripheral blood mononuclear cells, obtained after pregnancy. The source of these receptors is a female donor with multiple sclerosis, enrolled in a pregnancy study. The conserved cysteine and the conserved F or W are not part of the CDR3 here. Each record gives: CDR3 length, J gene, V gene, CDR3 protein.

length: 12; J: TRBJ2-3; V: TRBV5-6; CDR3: ASSPRTGPDTQY
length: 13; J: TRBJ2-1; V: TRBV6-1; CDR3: ASSRTSGDYNEQF
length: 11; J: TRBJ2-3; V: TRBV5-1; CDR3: ASSLAGADTQY
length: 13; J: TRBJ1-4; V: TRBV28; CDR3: ASSSGQLLTLGLF
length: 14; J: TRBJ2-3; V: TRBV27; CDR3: ASSPLGAGNTDTQY
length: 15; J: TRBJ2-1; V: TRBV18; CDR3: ASSTLQTGLSYNEQF
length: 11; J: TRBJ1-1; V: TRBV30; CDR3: AWQKQGATEAF
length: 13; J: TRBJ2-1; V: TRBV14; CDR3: ASSRRYGNYNEQF
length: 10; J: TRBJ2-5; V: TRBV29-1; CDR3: SAGQGGETQY
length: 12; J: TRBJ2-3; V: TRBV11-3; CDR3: ASSSGGPTDTQY
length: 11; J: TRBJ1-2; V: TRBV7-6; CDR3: ASSPSQARGYT
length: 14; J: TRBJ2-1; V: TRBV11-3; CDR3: ASSSYGQASYNEQF
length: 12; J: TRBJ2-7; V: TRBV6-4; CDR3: ARSVAGVPYEQY
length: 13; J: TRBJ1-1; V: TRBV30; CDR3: AWSVLQGGGTEAF
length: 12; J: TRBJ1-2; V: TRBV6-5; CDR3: ASSLTGGHYGYT
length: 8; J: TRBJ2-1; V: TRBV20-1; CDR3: SARSYEQF
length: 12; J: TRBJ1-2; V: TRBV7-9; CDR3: ASSHQTDRYGYT
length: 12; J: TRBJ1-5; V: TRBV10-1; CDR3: ASSRHDSNQPQH
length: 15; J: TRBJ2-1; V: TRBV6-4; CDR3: ASSDEKSGLAYNEQF
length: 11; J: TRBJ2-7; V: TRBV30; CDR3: AWTIGMGYEQY
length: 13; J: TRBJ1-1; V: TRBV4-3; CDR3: ASSQEAFAGTEAF
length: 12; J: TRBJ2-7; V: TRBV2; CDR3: ASRLDTYSYEQY
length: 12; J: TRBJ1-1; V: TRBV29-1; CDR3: SVRRGLGDTEAF
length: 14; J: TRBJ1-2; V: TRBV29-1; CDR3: SVEMDRARGNYGYT
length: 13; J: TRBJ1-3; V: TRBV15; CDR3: ATREGTNSGNTIY
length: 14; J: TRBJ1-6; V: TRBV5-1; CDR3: ASSPSPTGGGSPLH
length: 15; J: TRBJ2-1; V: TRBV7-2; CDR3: ASSLGGGRVSYNEQF
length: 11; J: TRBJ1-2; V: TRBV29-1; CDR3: SVLGQGSWGYT
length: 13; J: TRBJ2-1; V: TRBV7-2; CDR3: ASSSAGLNYNEQF
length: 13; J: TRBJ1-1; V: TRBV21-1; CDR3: ASRRPEPHSTEAF
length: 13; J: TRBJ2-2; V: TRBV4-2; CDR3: ASSQGQGAIRELF
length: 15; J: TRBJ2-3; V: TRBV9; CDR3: ASSERTSGGGADTQY
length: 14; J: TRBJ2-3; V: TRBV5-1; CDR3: ASSSQSRQGADTQY
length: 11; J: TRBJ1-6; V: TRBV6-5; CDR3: ASSFGATPPLH
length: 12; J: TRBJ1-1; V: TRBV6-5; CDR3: ASSYSQGNTEAF
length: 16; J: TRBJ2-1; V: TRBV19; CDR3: ASSRGLAGGSSYNEQF
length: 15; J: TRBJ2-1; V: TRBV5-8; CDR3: ASSLELAGDGSNEQF
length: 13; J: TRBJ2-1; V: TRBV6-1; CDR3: ASSNTGMLENEQF
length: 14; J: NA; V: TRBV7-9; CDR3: ASNNYDLARDSEQY
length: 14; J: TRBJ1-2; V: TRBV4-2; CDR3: ASSQVNPGQGLGYT
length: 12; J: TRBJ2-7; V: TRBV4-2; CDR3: ASSQTPGVYEQY
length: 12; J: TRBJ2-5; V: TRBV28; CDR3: ASSLASTKGTQY
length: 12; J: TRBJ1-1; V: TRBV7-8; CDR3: ASSRQGMGTEAF
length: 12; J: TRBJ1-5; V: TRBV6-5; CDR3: ASSYSADYQPQH
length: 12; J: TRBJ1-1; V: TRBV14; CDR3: ASSQVGPGVGAF
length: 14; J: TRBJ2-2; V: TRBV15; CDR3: ATSRGGTANTGELF
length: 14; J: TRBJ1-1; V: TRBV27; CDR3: ASRSYGTGRSTEAF
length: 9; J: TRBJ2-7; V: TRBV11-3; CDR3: ASSLDGEQY
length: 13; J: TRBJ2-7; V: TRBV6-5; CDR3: ASRNPGAISYEQY
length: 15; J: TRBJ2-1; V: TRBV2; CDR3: ANDVASGTSSYNEQF
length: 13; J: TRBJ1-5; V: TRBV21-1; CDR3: ASSKNHRGDQPQH
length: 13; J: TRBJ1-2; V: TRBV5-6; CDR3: ASSPGELGNYGYT